This entry lists 20 T cell receptor beta chains sequenced from one sample in a study of shared clonotypes between healthy human individuals. Data came from immunoSEQ multiplex PCR; TCRdb stores just in-frame clones and leaves some out. This table has millions of clones, 85% to 95% appearing once. Naive CD8 isolation took CD45RO-negative cells positively selected for CCR7 and excluded terminally differentiated effector memory CD45RA+ cells. The sequencing input was naive CD8+ T cells from PBMCs. These receptors were collected from a man between 18 and 35 years old in good health. Some clones in this sample may be carry-over from other donors' samples.

A note on this clone: Within the sample, other DNA sequences also encode this same CDR3. This chain connects TRBV27 to TRBJ1-1, with D unresolved. Germline V gene sequence: CDR1 MNHEY, CDR2 SMNVEV (reference sequence). CDR3 length: 13 residues. V lost 3 bases, J lost 5 bases, and 10 bases lay in between. DNA for the CDR3: TGTGCCAGCAGTTTGTCCAGAAGTACTGAAGCTTTCTTT. It translates to CASSLSRSTEAFF.

V gene TRBV5-5 combines with J gene TRBJ1-2, with 9 bases identical to TRBD1. CDR1 is SGHKS and CDR2 is YYEKEE in the germline V gene (reference sequence). This CDR3 is built from 16 residues. With V trimmed by 5 bases and J by 4 bases, 12 bases remained unmatched. CDR3 amino acids: CASSYRDREGIYGYTF. In DNA, the CDR3 is TGTGCCAGCAGTTACCGGGACAGGGAGGGAATCTATGGCTACACCTTC.

V is TRBV29-1 and J is TRBJ1-2; 7 positions match TRBD1. J lost 4 bases, V lost 5 bases, and 4 bases had no gene match. The length of the CDR3 is 12 residues. Germline CDR1 is SQVTM and CDR2 is ANQGSEA. In nucleotides, the CDR3 is TGCAGCGTTCAGGGGGGTATCTATGGCTACACCTTC. Protein product: CSVQGGIYGYTF. The full variable domain, with the rest looked up from reference TRBV29-1 and TRBJ1-2, is SAVISQKPSRDICQRGTSLTIQCQVDSQVTMMFWYRQQPGQSLTLIATANQGSEATYESGFVIDKFPISRPNLTFSTLTVSNMSPEDSSIYLCSVQGGIYGYTFGSGTRLTVV.

J is TRBJ2-7 and V is TRBV4-1, with D perhaps TRBD1 (5 bases). The germline CDR1 and CDR2 sequences are MGHRA and YSYEKL. The length of the CDR3 is 14 residues. V dropped 0 bases and J dropped 2 bases, with 8 bases sitting between them. CDR3 nucleotide sequence: TGCGCCAGCAGCCAAGAGCAGGGTACCTACGAGCAGTACTTC. Its translation: CASSQEQGTYEQYF.

The table lists this clone with a count of one. The gene calls are TRBV2 and TRBJ1-1; TRBD1 might be the D (6 bases). Germline V gene sequence: CDR1 SNHLY, CDR2 FYNNEI. The ends were cut back, 7 bases at V and 6 bases at J, with 27 bases in the middle. The length of the CDR3 is 17 residues. CDR3 loop: CASKGGAWTSSRSEAFF. CDR3 sequence (DNA): TGTGCCAGCAAAGGGGGTGCCTGGACATCCTCGAGGTCTGAAGCTTTCTTT.

This clone was seen once. V and J are TRBV5-5 and TRBJ1-5; possible D gene TRBD1, 6 bases. The length of the CDR3 is 15 residues. Germline V CDR1 and CDR2: SGHKS, YYEKEE (reference sequence). The V end lost 0 bases, the J end lost 6 bases, and 13 bases lay between the germline ends. CDR3 bases: TGTGCCAGCAGCTTGGCCGAGACAGGCCTTCAGCCCCAGCATTTT. Encoded protein: CASSLAETGLQPQHF.

This chain connects TRBV19 to TRBJ2-7; D is ambiguous. Trimming removed 3 bases from V and 0 bases from J, with 9 bases in between. This CDR3 spans 14 amino acids. Germline CDR1 is LNHDA and CDR2 is SQIVND (reference sequence). The chain's CDR3 is CASSIGGVSYEQYF. The CDR3 DNA reads as TGTGCCAGTAGTATCGGTGGAGTCTCCTACGAGCAGTACTTC.

This clone has only one observation. The chain combines TRBV27 with TRBJ2-7; TRBD1 agrees at 8 bases. Looked up from germline, CDR1 is MNHEY and CDR2 is SMNVEV (reference sequence). The CDR3 is 16 residues long. With 5 bases clipped from V and 1 base from J, the junction kept 10 bases outside the gene matches. CDR3 loop: CASSAYIGTGSYEQYF. Written as DNA, the CDR3 is TGTGCCAGCAGTGCCTATATAGGGACAGGATCCTACGAGCAGTACTTC.

The rearrangement links TRBV19 to TRBJ2-5, with TRBD2 identical over 11 bases. V was clipped by 4 bases and J by 0 bases; unmatched bases: 4. CDR1 and CDR2 from the germline V gene are LNHDA and SQIVND (reference sequence). This CDR3 region has 16 residues. The CDR3 DNA reads as TGTGCCAGTAGTACGAGGACTAGCGGGTACCAAGAGACCCAGTACTTC. Encoded protein: CASSTRTSGYQETQYF.

The rearrangement joins TRBV5-1 to TRBJ2-2, with a possible D match to TRBD1 (6 bases). V was pared by 5 bases and J by 0 bases, with 11 bases between. The length of the CDR3 is 15 residues. Germline lookup yields CDR1 SGHRS and CDR2 YFSETQ. Written as DNA, the CDR3 is TGCGCCAGCAGGCAGAGGACAGCGAACACCGGGGAGCTGTTTTTT. Protein: CASRQRTANTGELFF.

As for this clone: In the same sample, other DNA sequences code for this CDR3. The genes are TRBV6-5 and TRBJ2-7; no clear D gene. The CDR3 has 13 amino acids. V was pared by 0 bases and J by 0 bases, with 3 bases between. Germline V CDR1 and CDR2: MNHEY, SVGAGI. The CDR3 sequence: CASSYSDSYEQYF. The CDR3 DNA sequence: TGTGCCAGCAGTTACTCGGACTCCTACGAGCAGTACTTC.

V usage is TRBV2 and J usage is TRBJ2-2; the match to TRBD2 covers 7 bases. The CDR3 has 21 amino acids. The V and J ends lost 6 bases and 6 bases, in that order; junction bases with no gene match: 28. Germline CDR1 reads SNHLY; CDR2 reads FYNNEI. This CDR3 is CASRSWTGDNFYRGRAGELFF. The DNA for the CDR3 is TGTGCCAGCAGATCTTGGACCGGGGATAACTTCTATCGGGGGAGGGCCGGGGAGCTGTTTTTT.

The CDR3 loop is CASSTLLNPGQGPYGYTF. CDR3 DNA: TGTGCCAGTAGTACCTTACTAAACCCAGGACAGGGACCCTATGGCTACACCTTC. This sequence joins TRBV19 and TRBJ1-2, with 8 bases matching TRBD1. Unmatched junction bases numbered 17, after V lost 4 bases and J lost 4 bases. This CDR3 comprises 18 residues. The germline CDR1 and CDR2 sequences are LNHDA and SQIVND (reference sequence).

The chain is built from TRBV18 and TRBJ2-5, with D possibly TRBD2 on 6 matching bases. The CDR3 length is 15 residues. Germline V gene sequence: CDR1 KGHSH, CDR2 LQKENI. Trimming cost V 3 bases and J 3 bases, with 14 bases left between them. The CDR3 is CASSPRGSGKETQYF. The CDR3 DNA sequence: TGTGCCAGCTCACCCCGAGGTAGCGGCAAAGAGACCCAGTACTTC.

This rearrangement joins TRBV6-5 to TRBJ2-5; 13 bases are a match to TRBD2. Germline lookup yields CDR1 MNHEY and CDR2 SVGAGI. The CDR3 is 16 amino acids. The V and J ends lost 2 bases and 3 bases, in that order; junction bases with no gene match: 3. As DNA, the CDR3 is TGTGCCAGCAGTTACGGGACTAGCGGGGAAGAAGAGACCCAGTACTTC. Encoded protein: CASSYGTSGEEETQYF.

The rearrangement links TRBV28 to TRBJ2-1; 10 nucleotides agree with TRBD1. V dropped 0 bases and J dropped 5; count of bases not matched to a gene: 1. The V gene's germline CDR1 is MDHEN and CDR2 SYDVKM. The CDR3 runs to 15 residues. This CDR3 is CASSLWGTGDNEQFF. The DNA for the CDR3 is TGTGCCAGCAGTTTATGGGGGACAGGGGACAATGAGCAGTTCTTC. Together with reference TRBV28 and TRBJ2-1, the CDR3 gives the full variable domain: DVKVTQSSRYLVKRTGEKVFLECVQDMDHENMFWYRQDPGLGLRLIYFSYDVKMKEKGDIPEGYSVSREKKERFSLILESASTNQTSMYLCASSLWGTGDNEQFFGPGTRLTVL.

The chain couples TRBV6-5 to TRBJ2-7; the match to TRBD1 covers 8 bases. V lost 1 base and J lost 4; bases outside the gene matches: 9. Germline V gives CDR1 MNHEY, CDR2 SVGAGI. The CDR3 is 16 residues long. CDR3 coding DNA: TGTGCCAGCAGTTACTTTCTTACAGGGGGTCTATACGAGCAGTACTTC. Translated, it gives CASSYFLTGGLYEQYF.

V and J are TRBV5-6 and TRBJ1-1, with D perhaps matching TRBD1 (5 bases). The CDR3 has 14 residues. Trimming took 4 bases from V and 5 from J, leaving 15 bases between them. The V gene's germline CDR1 is SGHDT and CDR2 YYEEEE. The CDR3 DNA reads TGTGCCAGCAGCGCGTATAGGGGAGGGACTGAAGCTTTCTTT. Translating it yields CASSAYRGGTEAFF.

On this clone: The same CDR3 arises from other DNA sequences in this sample as well. The gene calls are TRBV19 and TRBJ1-2; no definite D call. CDR1 and CDR2 (germline): LNHDA, SQIVND (reference sequence). The V gene lost 4 bases and the J gene lost 2 bases, with 2 bases spanning the gap. The length of the CDR3 is 11 residues. The CDR3 coding sequence is TGTGCCAGTAGTACCAACTATGGCTACACCTTC. It codes for CASSTNYGYTF.

The chain recombines TRBV27 with TRBJ1-2; D might be TRBD1 (5 bases). The CDR3 has 14 residues. V lost 4 bases to trimming and J lost 5 bases, with 14 bases between them. The germline CDR1 and CDR2 sequences are MNHEY and SMNVEV (reference sequence). CDR3 bases: TGTGCCAGCAGTTCCCGGGAGGGGACTTATGGCTACACCTTC. Translated, it gives CASSSREGTYGYTF.